The 30 T cell receptor beta chains below come from one sample, sequenced in a study of PD-L1 blockade in urothelial cancer. Sequenced by immunoSEQ multiplex PCR; TCRdb stores in-frame clones only, minus some. The sample includes some 19,000 clones, about four fifths of them seen just once. Documented time point: peripheral blood 6 weeks after treatment start. The material sequenced was PBMCs, taken around atezolizumab (anti-PD-L1) treatment. These receptor sequences come from a man aged 50 or older with urothelial cancer.

The chain is built from TRBV7-2 and TRBJ2-3; D may be TRBD2 (6 bases). This CDR3 spans 14 amino acids. Germline lookup yields CDR1 SGHTA and CDR2 FQGNSA. Trimming shortened V by 5 bases and J by 0 bases, and 9 bases separated the two germline ends. CDR3 protein: CASSPGTSTDTQYF. The CDR3 nucleotides read TGTGCCAGCAGCCCAGGGACTAGCACAGATACGCAGTATTTT.

The V call is TRBV28, the J call TRBJ2-3, with 8 bases fitting TRBD2. With V trimmed by 1 base and J by 4 bases, 4 bases remained unmatched. CDR3 length: 15 residues. Germline V gene lookup returns CDR1 MDHEN and CDR2 SYDVKM. CDR3 sequence (DNA): TGTGCCAGCAGTTTATCAGGGACTAGGTCAGATACGCAGTATTTT. Translated, it gives CASSLSGTRSDTQYF.

The chain has TRBV4-1 and TRBJ2-5; D possibly corresponds to TRBD1 (7 bases). Germline V CDR1 and CDR2: MGHRA, YSYEKL. The CDR3 loop spans 15 amino acids. Trimming stripped 2 bases from V and 3 bases from J, with 13 bases between. The CDR3 here is CASSQTQGEEETQYF. The CDR3 bases are TGCGCCAGCAGCCAAACGCAGGGGGAGGAAGAGACCCAGTACTTC.

The chain employs TRBV7-2 and TRBJ2-5, with D maybe TRBD1 (5 bases). CDR1 is SGHTA and CDR2 is FQGNSA in the germline V gene. Trimming stripped 5 bases from V and 4 bases from J, with 17 bases between. The CDR3 contains 15 residues. CDR3 residues: CASSPQGGLGETQYF. CDR3 DNA sequence: TGTGCCAGCAGCCCCCAGGGCGGCCTTGGAGAGACCCAGTACTTC.

The rearrangement links TRBV11-2 to TRBJ1-2, with TRBD1 matching over 9 bases. V shed 3 bases, J shed 7 bases, and the junction held 6 bases outside the gene matches. Germline V gene lookup returns CDR1 SGHAT and CDR2 FQNNGV. This CDR3 has 14 residues. The CDR3 loop is CASSFVGTGLGYTF. In DNA, the CDR3 is TGTGCCAGCAGCTTCGTCGGGACAGGGCTTGGCTACACCTTC.

The CDR3 protein is CASRPGQGSEAFF. DNA for the CDR3: TGTGCCAGCAGACCCGGACAGGGAAGTGAAGCTTTCTTT. This chain connects TRBV28 to TRBJ1-1; 8 bases fit TRBD1. CDR3 length equals 13 residues. Germline V CDR1 and CDR2: MDHEN, SYDVKM. The V gene end was trimmed by 6 bases and the J gene end by 7 bases; junction bases not matched to a gene: 7.

There are a few counts of this clone. The gene calls are TRBV5-5 and TRBJ1-6; D gene unclear. V lost 1 base, J lost 6 bases, and 8 bases lay in between. This CDR3 comprises 14 residues. Per germline, CDR1 SGHKS and CDR2 YYEKEE (reference sequence). The CDR3 DNA is TGTGCCAGCAGCTTGACAGTCCTTAATTCACCCCTCCACTTT. It translates to CASSLTVLNSPLHF.

The V and J genes are TRBV11-2 and TRBJ2-3; possibly TRBD2 for D (7 bases). V was shortened by 0 bases and J by 4 bases, with 17 bases between the two germline ends. Germline loops: CDR1 SGHAT, CDR2 FQNNGV. The CDR3 is 17 residues long. The CDR3 sequence: CASSLDIRPGGPDTQYF. Here the CDR3 DNA reads TGTGCCAGCAGCTTAGATATCCGGCCGGGGGGCCCAGATACGCAGTATTTT.

The genes are TRBV2 and TRBJ1-2, with 9 bases that match TRBD1. CDR1 SNHLY and CDR2 FYNNEI come from the germline V gene. This CDR3 spans 14 amino acids. J lost 8 bases, V lost 7 bases, and 11 bases had no gene match. The CDR3 spells CASTKEQGARGYTF. As DNA, the CDR3 is TGTGCCAGCACTAAGGAACAGGGGGCTCGCGGCTACACCTTC.

The V and J genes are TRBV28 and TRBJ1-2; perhaps TRBD1 as D (5 bases). This CDR3 is 13 amino acids long. In germline, CDR1 is MDHEN, CDR2 SYDVKM. V lost 2 bases and J lost 6, with 10 bases in between. CDR3: CASSLTRVNGYTF. The CDR3 coding sequence is TGTGCCAGCAGTTTAACCAGGGTAAATGGCTACACCTTC.

The chain combines TRBV4-1 with TRBJ1-1; 7 bases are shared with TRBD1. V lost 0 bases and J lost 3; bases outside the gene matches: 4. Germline V gene lookup returns CDR1 MGHRA and CDR2 YSYEKL. The CDR3 has 15 residues. CDR3 DNA sequence: TGCGCCAGCAGCCAAGAGTATGGGACAGACACTGAAGCTTTCTTT. Protein product: CASSQEYGTDTEAFF.

The V and J genes are TRBV6-6 and TRBJ1-2, with TRBD1 identical over 8 bases. Losses at the gene ends were 5 bases for V and 6 bases for J; bases not matched to a gene: 14. The germline V gene encodes CDR1 MNHNY and CDR2 SVGAGI (reference sequence). The CDR3 loop spans 16 amino acids. The chain's CDR3 is CASSRRTGSPTDGYTF. The CDR3 nucleotides are TGTGCCAGCAGTCGAAGGACAGGGTCACCCACGGATGGCTACACCTTC.

This clone was found a few times. This sequence joins TRBV4-1 and TRBJ2-2, with D possibly being TRBD1 (6 bases). CDR1 is MGHRA and CDR2 is YSYEKL in the germline V gene. The CDR3 is made up of 13 amino acids. V was trimmed by 2 bases and J by 6 bases, leaving 7 bases between them. Here the CDR3 DNA reads TGCGCCAGCAGCCAAAGGACAGCCGGGGAGCTGTTTTTT. It specifies CASSQRTAGELFF.

This clone was picked up a small number of times. The chain employs TRBV2 and TRBJ2-1, with 8 bases lining up with TRBD2. This CDR3 contains 15 residues. Losses at the gene ends were 7 bases for V and 3 bases for J; bases not matched to a gene: 8. Germline CDR1 SNHLY, CDR2 FYNNEI. The CDR3 DNA reads as TGTGCCAGCACAATAAGTGGGACTAGCTACAATGAGCAGTTCTTC. Amino acid sequence: CASTISGTSYNEQFF.

The gene calls are TRBV25-1 and TRBJ1-2; D is uncertain. Germline assignment: CDR1 MGHDK and CDR2 SYGVNS. The CDR3 runs to 13 residues. With 6 bases removed from V and 10 bases from J, the gap between germline ends came to 18 bases. The CDR3 here is CASRGGSLFVYTF. CDR3 bases: TGTGCCAGCAGAGGCGGCAGTCTTTTTGTCTACACCTTC.

This chain links TRBV18 with TRBJ2-2; TRBD1 is a possible D gene (5 bases). The CDR3 is made up of 14 amino acids. CDR1 and CDR2 from the germline V gene are KGHSH and LQKENI. The V end lost 6 bases, the J end lost 3 bases, and 11 bases lay between the germline ends. Here the CDR3 DNA reads TGTGCCAGCTCTCGCCTAGGGGACACCGGGGAGCTGTTTTTT. Its protein is CASSRLGDTGELFF.

This chain joins TRBV28 and TRBJ2-1, with a weak D call TRBD2 (5 bases). The CDR3 is 14 amino acids. Looked up from germline, CDR1 is MDHEN and CDR2 is SYDVKM. The germline V and J ends were trimmed by 2 bases and 3 bases, with 8 bases remaining between them. CDR3 sequence: CASSLTGFYNEQFF. CDR3 DNA: TGTGCCAGCAGTTTAACGGGGTTCTACAATGAGCAGTTCTTC.

The chain has TRBV11-1 and TRBJ2-1, with 10 nucleotides matching TRBD2. Germline values: CDR1 SGHAT, CDR2 FQDESV (reference sequence). V lost 0 bases, J lost 7 bases, and 6 bases stayed unmatched. The CDR3 totals 16 residues. This CDR3 is CASSLALAGVRNEQFF. In DNA form, the CDR3 reads TGTGCCAGCAGCTTAGCGCTAGCGGGAGTGAGGAATGAGCAGTTCTTC. Full variable domain (missing parts from reference TRBV11-1 and TRBJ2-1): EAEVAQSPRYKITEKSQAVAFWCDPISGHATLYWYRQILGQGPELLVQFQDESVVDDSQLPKDRFSAERLKGVDSTLKIQPAELGDSAMYLCASSLALAGVRNEQFFGPGTRLTVL.

V gene TRBV14 combines with J gene TRBJ1-1; no firm D call. V lost 1 base and J lost 7, with 7 bases in between. The CDR3 extends over 12 amino acids. CDR1 SGHDN and CDR2 FVKESK come from the germline V gene. The CDR3 region has the DNA TGTGCCAGCAGCCAAGGAGGAGTTGAAGCTTTCTTT. Amino acid sequence: CASSQGGVEAFF.

This chain joins TRBV11-2 and TRBJ1-1; D gene unclear. CDR1 and CDR2 from the germline V gene are SGHAT and FQNNGV. CDR3 length equals 12 residues. V was clipped by 8 bases and J by 4 bases, with 11 bases between them. This CDR3 reads CASRWSGTEAFF. CDR3 coding DNA: TGTGCCAGCCGGTGGTCGGGCACTGAAGCTTTCTTT.

This clone was seen a handful of times. The gene calls are TRBV6-1 and TRBJ1-6; D is unclear. V lost 2 bases and J 5 bases, leaving 4 bases between the germline ends. Germline-derived CDR1 and CDR2 are MNHNS and SASEGT. CDR3 length: 13 amino acids. The CDR3 sequence is CASSEQDNSPLHF. The CDR3 bases are TGTGCCAGCAGTGAACAGGATAATTCACCCCTCCACTTT.

The V and J genes are TRBV5-1 and TRBJ1-3; D uncertain. Trimming took off 5 bases at V and 4 bases at J, with 13 bases between the two ends. Germline loops: CDR1 SGHRS, CDR2 YFSETQ. CDR3 size: 14 residues. CDR3 DNA: TGCGCCAGCAGTGCCGGACGGGAAGGAAACACCATATATTTT. This translates into CASSAGREGNTIYF.

This clone was observed once. The chain recombines TRBV11-2 with TRBJ1-2; D may be TRBD1 (6 bases). V was trimmed by 1 base and J by 3 bases, leaving 9 bases between them. Germline CDR1 is SGHAT and CDR2 is FQNNGV. This CDR3 contains 14 residues. CDR3 region: CASSLGAGDYGYTF. In DNA, the CDR3 is TGTGCCAGCAGCTTAGGGGCAGGGGACTATGGCTACACCTTC.

The chain joins TRBV18 to TRBJ2-1; 11 bases align to TRBD2. Germline loops: CDR1 KGHSH, CDR2 LQKENI. The length of the CDR3 is 16 residues. Unmatched junction bases numbered 7, after V lost 4 bases and J lost 5 bases. The CDR3 region has the DNA TGTGCCAGCTCACTAGCGGCTAGCGGGGGGAACAATGAGCAGTTCTTC. Protein: CASSLAASGGNNEQFF.

This clone was observed a handful of times. The CDR3 DNA reads as TGTGCCAGCAGCCTAGGACAAACCATGAACACTGAAGCTTTCTTT. Encoded protein: CASSLGQTMNTEAFF. J is TRBJ1-1 and V is TRBV7-8, with D possibly being TRBD1 (5 bases). The CDR3 runs 15 residues. With 5 bases removed from V and 0 bases from J, the gap between germline ends came to 13 bases. CDR1 is SGHVS and CDR2 is FQNEAQ in the germline V gene.

The chain joins TRBV4-1 to TRBJ2-7; TRBD1 matches 7 bases. The CDR3 consists of 16 residues. Germline trimming cut 4 bases from V and 2 bases from J; bases unmatched to any gene: 11. Germline CDR1 and CDR2: MGHRA and YSYEKL. The CDR3 region has the DNA TGCGCCAGCAGCCTTCGACAGGGATTAAATACCTACGAGCAGTACTTC. The encoded protein is CASSLRQGLNTYEQYF.

V gene TRBV18 combines with J gene TRBJ2-2; D is unclear. The V gene's germline CDR1 is KGHSH and CDR2 LQKENI. The V and J ends lost 3 bases and 5 bases respectively, with 7 bases between them. The CDR3 loop spans 13 amino acids. The CDR3 is CASSPPGTGELFF. CDR3 bases: TGTGCCAGCTCACCGCCCGGGACCGGGGAGCTGTTTTTT.

J is TRBJ2-1 and V is TRBV19, with TRBD1 identical over 7 bases. V was pared by 3 bases and J by 3 bases, with 8 bases of the junction left unmatched. The CDR3 is 16 residues long. Looked up from germline, CDR1 is LNHDA and CDR2 is SQIVND (reference sequence). The CDR3 is CASSIGDRVYYNEQFF. CDR3 DNA sequence: TGTGCCAGTAGTATTGGGGACAGAGTGTACTACAATGAGCAGTTCTTC.

The chain is built from TRBV5-4 and TRBJ2-3; a possible D gene is TRBD2 (6 bases). The CDR3 loop spans 15 amino acids. With 4 bases removed from V and 1 base from J, the gap between germline ends came to 13 bases. CDR1 SGHNT and CDR2 YYREEE come from the germline V gene (reference sequence). The CDR3 loop reads CASSPGTGGTDTQYF. DNA of the CDR3: TGTGCCAGCAGCCCTGGGACTGGGGGCACAGATACGCAGTATTTT.

This sequence joins TRBV7-9 and TRBJ2-2; TRBD2 aligns across 7 bases. There are 15 residues in the CDR3. The V segment lost 1 base and the J segment 3 bases; nucleotides outside the gene matches: 2. CDR1 is SEHNR and CDR2 is FQNEAQ in the germline V gene (reference sequence). CDR3: CASSLVAGDTGELFF. The CDR3 DNA is TGTGCCAGCAGCTTAGTTGCGGGGGACACCGGGGAGCTGTTTTTT. Full variable domain (outside the CDR3, taken from reference TRBV7-9 and TRBJ2-2): DTGVSQNPRHKITKRGQNVTFRCDPISEHNRLYWYRQTLGQGPEFLTYFQNEAQLEKSRLLSDRFSAERPKGSFSTLEIQRTEQGDSAMYLCASSLVAGDTGELFFGEGSRLTVL.